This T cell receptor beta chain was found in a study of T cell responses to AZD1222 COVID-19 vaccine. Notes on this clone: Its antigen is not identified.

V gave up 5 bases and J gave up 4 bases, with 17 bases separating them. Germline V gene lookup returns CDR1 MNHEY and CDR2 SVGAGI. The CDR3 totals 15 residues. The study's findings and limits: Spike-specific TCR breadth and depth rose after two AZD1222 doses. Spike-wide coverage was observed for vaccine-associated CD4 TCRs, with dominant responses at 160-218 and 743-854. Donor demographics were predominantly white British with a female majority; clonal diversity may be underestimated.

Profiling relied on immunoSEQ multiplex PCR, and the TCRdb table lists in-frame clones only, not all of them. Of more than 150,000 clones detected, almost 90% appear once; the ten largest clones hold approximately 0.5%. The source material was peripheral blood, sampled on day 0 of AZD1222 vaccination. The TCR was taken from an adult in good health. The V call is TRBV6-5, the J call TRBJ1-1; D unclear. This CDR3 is CASSTTRSWGTEAFF. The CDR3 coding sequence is TGTGCCAGCAGTACGACCAGGAGCTGGGGCACTGAAGCTTTCTTT.